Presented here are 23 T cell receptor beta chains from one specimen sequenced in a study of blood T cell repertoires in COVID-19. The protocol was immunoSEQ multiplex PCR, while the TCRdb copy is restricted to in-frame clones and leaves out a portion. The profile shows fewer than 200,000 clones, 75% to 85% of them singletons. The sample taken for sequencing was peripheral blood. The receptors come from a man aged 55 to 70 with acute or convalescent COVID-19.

CDR3 sequence reads: CASSPGHYGYTF. In DNA, the CDR3 is TGTGCCAGCAGCCCAGGGCACTATGGCTACACCTTC. The chain combines TRBV6-5 with TRBJ1-2; a possible D gene is TRBD1 (5 bases). Trimming took 6 bases from V and 3 from J, leaving 8 bases between them. The CDR3 extends over 12 amino acids. The V gene's germline CDR1 is MNHEY and CDR2 SVGAGI.

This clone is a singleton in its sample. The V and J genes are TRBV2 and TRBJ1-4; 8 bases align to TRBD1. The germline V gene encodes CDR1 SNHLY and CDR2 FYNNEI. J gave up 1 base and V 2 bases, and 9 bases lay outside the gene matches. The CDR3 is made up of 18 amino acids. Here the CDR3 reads CASSESGQGTGTNEKLFF. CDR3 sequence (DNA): TGTGCCAGCAGTGAAAGTGGACAGGGAACAGGAACTAATGAAAAACTGTTTTTT.

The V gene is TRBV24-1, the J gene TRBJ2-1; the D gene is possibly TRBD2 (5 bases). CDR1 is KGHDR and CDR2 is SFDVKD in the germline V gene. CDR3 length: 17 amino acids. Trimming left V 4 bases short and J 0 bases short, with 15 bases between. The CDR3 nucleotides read TGTGCCACCAGTGACCCCACTAGACAACCCTCCTACAATGAGCAGTTCTTC. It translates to CATSDPTRQPSYNEQFF.

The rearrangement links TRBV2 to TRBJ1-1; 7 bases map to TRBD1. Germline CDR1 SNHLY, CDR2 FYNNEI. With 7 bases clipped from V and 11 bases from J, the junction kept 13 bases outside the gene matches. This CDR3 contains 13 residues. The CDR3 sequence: CASKSGQANYAFF. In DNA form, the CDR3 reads TGTGCCAGCAAGTCTGGACAGGCCAATTACGCTTTCTTT.

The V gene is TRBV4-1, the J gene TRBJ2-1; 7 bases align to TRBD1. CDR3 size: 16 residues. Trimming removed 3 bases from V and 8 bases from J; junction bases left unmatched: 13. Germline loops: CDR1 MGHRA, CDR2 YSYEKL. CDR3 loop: CASSQRQGKIVDEQFF. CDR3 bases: TGCGCCAGCAGCCAGAGACAGGGTAAGATAGTGGATGAGCAGTTCTTC.

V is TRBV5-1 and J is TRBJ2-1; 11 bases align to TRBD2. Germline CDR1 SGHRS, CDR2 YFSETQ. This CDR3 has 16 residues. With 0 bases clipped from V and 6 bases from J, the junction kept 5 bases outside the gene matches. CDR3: CASSLVASGRSNEQFF. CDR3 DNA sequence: TGCGCCAGCAGCTTGGTGGCTAGCGGGAGGAGCAATGAGCAGTTCTTC.

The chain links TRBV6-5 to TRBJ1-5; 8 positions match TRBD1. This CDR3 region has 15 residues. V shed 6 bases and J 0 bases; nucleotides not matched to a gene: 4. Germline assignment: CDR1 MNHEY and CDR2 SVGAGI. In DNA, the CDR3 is TGTGCCAGCAGGGGGACAGGATATAGCAATCAGCCCCAGCATTTT. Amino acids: CASRGTGYSNQPQHF.

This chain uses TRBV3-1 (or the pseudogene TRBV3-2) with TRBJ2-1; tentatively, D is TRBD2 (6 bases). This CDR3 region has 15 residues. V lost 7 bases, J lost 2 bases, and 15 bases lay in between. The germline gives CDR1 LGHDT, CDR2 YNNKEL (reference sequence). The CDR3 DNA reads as TGTGCCAGCACCCTAGGGGACTCCGCCTACAATGAGCAGTTCTTC. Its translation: CASTLGDSAYNEQFF.

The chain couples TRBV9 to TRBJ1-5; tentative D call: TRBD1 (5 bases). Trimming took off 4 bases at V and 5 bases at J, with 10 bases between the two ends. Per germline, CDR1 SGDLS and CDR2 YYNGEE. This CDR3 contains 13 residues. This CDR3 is CASSLDSHQPQHF. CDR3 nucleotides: TGTGCCAGCAGCCTCGACAGTCATCAGCCCCAGCATTTT. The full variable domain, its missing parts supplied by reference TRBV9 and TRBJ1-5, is DSGVTQTPKHLITATGQRVTLRCSPRSGDLSVYWYQQSLDQGLQFLIQYYNGEERAKGNILERFSAQQFPDLHSELNLSSLELGDSALYFCASSLDSHQPQHFGDGTRLSIL.

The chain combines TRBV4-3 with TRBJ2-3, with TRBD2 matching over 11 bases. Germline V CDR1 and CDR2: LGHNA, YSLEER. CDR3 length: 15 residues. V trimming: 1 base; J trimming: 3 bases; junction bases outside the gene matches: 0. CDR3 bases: TGCGCCAGCAGCCAAGCTAGCGGGGGGACAGATACGCAGTATTTT. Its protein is CASSQASGGTDTQYF.

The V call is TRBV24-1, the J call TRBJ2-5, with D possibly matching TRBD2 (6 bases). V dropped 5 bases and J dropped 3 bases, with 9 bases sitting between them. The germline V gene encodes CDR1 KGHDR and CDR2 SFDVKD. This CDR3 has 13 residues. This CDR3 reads CATSVPGEETQYF. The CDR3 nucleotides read TGTGCCACCAGTGTACCGGGGGAAGAGACCCAGTACTTC.

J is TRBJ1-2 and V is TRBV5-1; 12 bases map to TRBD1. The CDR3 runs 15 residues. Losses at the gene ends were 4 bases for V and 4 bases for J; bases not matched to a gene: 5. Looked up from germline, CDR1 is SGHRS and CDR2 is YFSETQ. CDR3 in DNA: TGCGCCAGCAGCCCGGGGACAGGGGGCCGCTATGGCTACACCTTC. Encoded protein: CASSPGTGGRYGYTF. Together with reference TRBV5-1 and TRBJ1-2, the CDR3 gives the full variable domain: KAGVTQTPRYLIKTRGQQVTLSCSPISGHRSVSWYQQTPGQGLQFLFEYFSETQRNKGNFPGRFSGRQFSNSRSEMNVSTLELGDSALYLCASSPGTGGRYGYTFGSGTRLTVV.

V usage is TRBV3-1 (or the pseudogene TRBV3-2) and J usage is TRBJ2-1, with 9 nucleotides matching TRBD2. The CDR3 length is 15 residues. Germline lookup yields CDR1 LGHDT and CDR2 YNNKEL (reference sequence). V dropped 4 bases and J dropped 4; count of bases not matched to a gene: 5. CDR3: CASSPTSGPYNEQFF. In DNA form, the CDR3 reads TGTGCCAGCAGCCCCACTAGCGGGCCTTACAATGAGCAGTTCTTC.

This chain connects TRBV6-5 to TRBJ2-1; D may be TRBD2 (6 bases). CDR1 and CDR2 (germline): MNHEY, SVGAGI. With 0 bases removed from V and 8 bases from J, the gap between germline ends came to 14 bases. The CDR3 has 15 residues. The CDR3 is CASSYSGGPYDEQFF. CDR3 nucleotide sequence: TGTGCCAGCAGTTACTCCGGAGGGCCGTATGATGAGCAGTTCTTC.

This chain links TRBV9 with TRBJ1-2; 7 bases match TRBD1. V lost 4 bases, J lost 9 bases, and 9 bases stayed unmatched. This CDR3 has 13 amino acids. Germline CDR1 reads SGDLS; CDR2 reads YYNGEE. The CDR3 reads CASSRDREDSYTF. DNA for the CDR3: TGTGCCAGCAGCAGAGACAGGGAGGATAGCTACACCTTC.

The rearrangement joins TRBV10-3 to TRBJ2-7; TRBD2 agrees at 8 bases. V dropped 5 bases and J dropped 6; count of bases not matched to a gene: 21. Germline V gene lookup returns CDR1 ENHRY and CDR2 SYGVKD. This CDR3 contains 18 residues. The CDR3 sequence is CAISYQNSGEPDVGEQYF. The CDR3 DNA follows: TGTGCCATCAGTTACCAGAATAGCGGGGAGCCAGACGTGGGCGAGCAGTACTTC.

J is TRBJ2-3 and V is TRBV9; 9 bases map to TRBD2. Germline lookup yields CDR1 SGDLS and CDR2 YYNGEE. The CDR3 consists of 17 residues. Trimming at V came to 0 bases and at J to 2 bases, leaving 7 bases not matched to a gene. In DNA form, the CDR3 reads TGTGCCAGCAGCGTAGCGGTAGCGGGGGCCAACACAGATACGCAGTATTTT. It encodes CASSVAVAGANTDTQYF.

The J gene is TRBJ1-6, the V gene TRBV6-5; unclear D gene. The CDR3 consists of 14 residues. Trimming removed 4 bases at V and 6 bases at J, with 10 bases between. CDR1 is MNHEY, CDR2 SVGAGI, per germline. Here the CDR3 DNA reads TGTGCCAGCAGTTCCCCGGTAGTTAATTCACCCCTCCACTTT. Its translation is CASSSPVVNSPLHF.

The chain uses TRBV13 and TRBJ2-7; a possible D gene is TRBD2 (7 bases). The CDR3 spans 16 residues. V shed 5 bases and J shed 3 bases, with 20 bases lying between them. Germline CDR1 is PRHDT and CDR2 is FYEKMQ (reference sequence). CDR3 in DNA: TGTGCCAGCAGCCAAGGGGGGGGGCCCAACAACTACGAGCAGTACTTC. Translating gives CASSQGGGPNNYEQYF.

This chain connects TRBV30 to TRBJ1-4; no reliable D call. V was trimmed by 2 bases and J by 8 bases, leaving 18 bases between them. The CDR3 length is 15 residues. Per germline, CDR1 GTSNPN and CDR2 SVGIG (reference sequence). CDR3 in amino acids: CAWSQSGVLREKLFF. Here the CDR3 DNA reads TGTGCCTGGAGTCAGTCAGGTGTTTTACGAGAAAAACTGTTTTTT.

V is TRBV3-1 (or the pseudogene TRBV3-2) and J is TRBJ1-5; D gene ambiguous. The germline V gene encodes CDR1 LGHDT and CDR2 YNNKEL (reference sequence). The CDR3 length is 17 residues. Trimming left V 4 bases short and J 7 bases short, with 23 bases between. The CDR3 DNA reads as TGTGCCAGCAGCCGCGCGCCCGGTCCGGCGGGATCGCAGCCCCAGCATTTT. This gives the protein CASSRAPGPAGSQPQHF.

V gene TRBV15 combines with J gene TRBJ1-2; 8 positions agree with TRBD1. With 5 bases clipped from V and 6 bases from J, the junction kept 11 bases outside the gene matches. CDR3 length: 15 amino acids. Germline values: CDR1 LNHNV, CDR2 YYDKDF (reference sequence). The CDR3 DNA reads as TGTGCCACCAGCTCTTGGACAGGGAAGGAAGATGGCTACACCTTC. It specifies CATSSWTGKEDGYTF.

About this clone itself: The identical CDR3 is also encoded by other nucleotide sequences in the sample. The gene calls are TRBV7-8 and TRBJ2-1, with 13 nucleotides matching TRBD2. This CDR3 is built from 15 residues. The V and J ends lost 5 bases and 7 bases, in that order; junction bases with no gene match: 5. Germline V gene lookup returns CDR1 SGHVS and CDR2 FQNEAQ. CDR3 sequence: CASSPGLAGVNEQFF. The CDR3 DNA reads TGTGCCAGCAGCCCCGGACTAGCGGGAGTTAATGAGCAGTTCTTC.